This TCR beta chain appears in the sequencing data of a study of CD8 T cells in Susac syndrome. Study-level information: Among the Susac syndrome patients sequenced, about 6 had active disease and about eight were in remission. The Susac syndrome patients were therapy-naive, on corticosteroids, or on intravenous immunoglobulin alone at blood draw.

CD8+ and CD4+ T cells circulating in blood were sequenced for TCR beta. V was pared by 0 bases and J by 3 bases, with 2 bases of the junction left unmatched. The CDR3 spans 14 residues. From germline, CDR1 is SGHRS and CDR2 YFSETQ. An amount of RNA that ranged from roughly 0.5 to 1 ug was reverse transcribed with random hexamers. Across 54 Vbeta and 13 Jbeta, TCR beta CDR3 was amplified with immunoSEQ multiplex PCR. TCRdb independently ran MiXCR on the immunoSEQ multiplex PCR reads; one entry per CDR3 protein. The table shows over 120,000 distinct CDR3 sequences, with 95% occurring only once. The clonotype was recovered from a human donor with Susac syndrome. The chain has TRBV5-1 and TRBJ2-7; 8 bases line up with TRBD2. Sequenced: CD4+ T cells from PBMCs. CDR3 residues: CASSLGAGDYEQYF. DNA of the CDR3: TGCGCCAGCAGCTTGGGAGCGGGAGACTACGAGCAGTACTTC.